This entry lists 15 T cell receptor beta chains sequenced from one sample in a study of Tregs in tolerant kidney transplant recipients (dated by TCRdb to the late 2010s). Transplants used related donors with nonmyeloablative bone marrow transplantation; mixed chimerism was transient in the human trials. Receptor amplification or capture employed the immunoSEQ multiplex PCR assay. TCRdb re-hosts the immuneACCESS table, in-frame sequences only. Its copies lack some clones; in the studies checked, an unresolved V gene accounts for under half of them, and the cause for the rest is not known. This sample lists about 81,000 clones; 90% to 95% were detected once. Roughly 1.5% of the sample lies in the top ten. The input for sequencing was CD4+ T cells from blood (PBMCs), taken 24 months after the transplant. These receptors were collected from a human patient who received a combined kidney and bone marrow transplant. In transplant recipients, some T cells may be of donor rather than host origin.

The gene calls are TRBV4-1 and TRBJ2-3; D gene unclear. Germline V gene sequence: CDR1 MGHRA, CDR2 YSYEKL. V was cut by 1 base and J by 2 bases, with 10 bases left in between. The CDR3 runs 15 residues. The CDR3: CASSQVSGHTDTQYF. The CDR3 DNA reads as TGCGCCAGCAGCCAAGTGTCCGGTCACACAGATACGCAGTATTTT.

The CDR3 coding sequence is TGTGCCAGCAGCTTTAGGTCGGGACAGCGACCCTACAATGAGCAGTTCTTC. Its translation is CASSFRSGQRPYNEQFF. The V call is TRBV7-9, the J call TRBJ2-1; TRBD1 matches at 7 bases. Germline CDR1 reads SEHNR; CDR2 reads FQNEAQ (reference sequence). The CDR3 has 17 residues. V lost 3 bases, J lost 2 bases, and 10 bases stayed unmatched.

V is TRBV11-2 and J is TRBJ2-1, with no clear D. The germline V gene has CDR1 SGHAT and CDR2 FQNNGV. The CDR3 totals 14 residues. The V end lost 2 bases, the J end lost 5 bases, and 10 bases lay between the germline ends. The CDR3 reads CASSLYPRDNEQFF. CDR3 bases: TGTGCCAGCAGCTTATATCCCCGGGACAATGAGCAGTTCTTC.

This chain's CDR3 is CASSLTGGLWEQYF. The CDR3, as DNA: TGTGCCAGCAGCTTAACGGGGGGGCTCTGGGAGCAGTACTTC. The rearrangement joins TRBV7-2 to TRBJ2-7, with TRBD2 matching over 8 bases. This CDR3 contains 14 residues. Germline V gene lookup returns CDR1 SGHTA and CDR2 FQGNSA. V dropped 2 bases and J dropped 7; count of bases not matched to a gene: 7.

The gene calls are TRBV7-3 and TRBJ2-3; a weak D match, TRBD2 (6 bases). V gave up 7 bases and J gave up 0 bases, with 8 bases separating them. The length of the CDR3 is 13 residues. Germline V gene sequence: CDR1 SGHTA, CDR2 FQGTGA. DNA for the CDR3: TGTGCCAGCAAGGCGGGGAGCACAGATACGCAGTATTTT. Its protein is CASKAGSTDTQYF.

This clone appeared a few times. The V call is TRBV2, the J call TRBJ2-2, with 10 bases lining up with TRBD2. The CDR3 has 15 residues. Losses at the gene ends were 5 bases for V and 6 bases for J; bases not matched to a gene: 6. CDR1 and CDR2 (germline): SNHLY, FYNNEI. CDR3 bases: TGTGCCAGCAGTCAGAGCGGGGGGGTGGCCGGGGAGCTGTTTTTT. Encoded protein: CASSQSGGVAGELFF.

CDR3 coding DNA: TGCGCCAGCAGCTTGGATTCTCAAAACATTCAGTACTTC. Its protein is CASSLDSQNIQYF. The chain joins TRBV5-1 to TRBJ2-4; D is unclear. This CDR3 comprises 13 residues. V was trimmed by 0 bases and J by 5 bases, leaving 6 bases between them. CDR1 and CDR2 (germline): SGHRS, YFSETQ.

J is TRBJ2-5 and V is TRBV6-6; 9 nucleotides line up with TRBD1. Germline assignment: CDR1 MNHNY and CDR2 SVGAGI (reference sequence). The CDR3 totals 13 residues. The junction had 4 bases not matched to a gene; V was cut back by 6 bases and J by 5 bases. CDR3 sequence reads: CASRQGAGETQYF. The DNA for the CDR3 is TGTGCCAGCAGACAGGGGGCCGGGGAGACCCAGTACTTC.

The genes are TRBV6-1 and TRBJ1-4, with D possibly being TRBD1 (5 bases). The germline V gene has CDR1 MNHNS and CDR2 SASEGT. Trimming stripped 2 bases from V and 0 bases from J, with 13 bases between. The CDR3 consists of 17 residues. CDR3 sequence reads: CASSELWGTPTNEKLFF. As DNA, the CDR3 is TGTGCCAGCAGTGAACTTTGGGGCACCCCAACTAATGAAAAACTGTTTTTT.

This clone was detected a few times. CDR3 in DNA: TGCGCCAGCAGCCCATCCGGGGGGCCGAAGAATCAGCCCCAGCATTTT. It translates to CASSPSGGPKNQPQHF. V gene TRBV4-1 combines with J gene TRBJ1-5; TRBD1 is a possible D gene (6 bases). The CDR3 spans 16 residues. V lost 4 bases, J lost 4 bases, and 17 bases lay in between. In germline, CDR1 is MGHRA, CDR2 YSYEKL.

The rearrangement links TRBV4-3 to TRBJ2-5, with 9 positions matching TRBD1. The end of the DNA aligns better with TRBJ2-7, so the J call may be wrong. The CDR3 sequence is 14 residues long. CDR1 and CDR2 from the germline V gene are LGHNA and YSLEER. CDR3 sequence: CASSATGGAYEQYF. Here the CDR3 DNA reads TGCGCCAGCAGCGCGACAGGGGGTGCCTACGAGCAGTACTTC.

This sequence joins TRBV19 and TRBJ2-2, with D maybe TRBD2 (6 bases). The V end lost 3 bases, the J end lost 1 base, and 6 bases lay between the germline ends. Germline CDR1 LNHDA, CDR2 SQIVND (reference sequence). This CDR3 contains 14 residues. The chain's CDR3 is CASSIGRNTGELFF. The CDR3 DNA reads TGTGCCAGTAGTATCGGGAGGAACACCGGGGAGCTGTTTTTT.

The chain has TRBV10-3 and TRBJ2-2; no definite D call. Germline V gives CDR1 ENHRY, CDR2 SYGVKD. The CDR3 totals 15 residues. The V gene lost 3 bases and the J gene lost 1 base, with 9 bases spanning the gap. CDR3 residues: CAISDLIENTGELFF. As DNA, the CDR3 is TGTGCCATCAGTGATCTAATCGAGAACACCGGGGAGCTGTTTTTT.

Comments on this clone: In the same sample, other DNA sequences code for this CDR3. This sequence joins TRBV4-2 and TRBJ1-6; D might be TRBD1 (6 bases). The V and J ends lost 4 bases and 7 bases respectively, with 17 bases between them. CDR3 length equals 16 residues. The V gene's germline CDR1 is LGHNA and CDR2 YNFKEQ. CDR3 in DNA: TGTGCCAGCAGCCCTAACCCACAGGGCACCAATTCACCCCTCCACTTT. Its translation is CASSPNPQGTNSPLHF.

The CDR3 sequence: CASSSGTSGTTDTQYF. The CDR3 coding sequence is TGTGCCAGCAGCTCCGGGACTAGCGGGACCACAGATACGCAGTATTTT. The chain employs TRBV7-6 and TRBJ2-3; 13 bases agree with TRBD2. Germline-derived CDR1 and CDR2 are SGHVS and FNYEAQ. This CDR3 has 16 residues. After removal of 4 bases from V and 2 bases from J, the junction contained 3 bases not matched to a gene.